This T cell receptor beta chain comes out of a study of beta chain features in type 1 diabetes. Study-level points and caveats: Shorter TCRB CDR3s, moderately but significantly so, were found in Type 1 diabetes patients in all four CD4+ subsets.

The entirety of the isolated RNA underwent reverse transcription, so expressed TCRB transcripts were sequenced. TCRdb keeps only in-frame clones here, not all; method: immunoSEQ multiplex PCR. The sample holds about 340,000 clones, roughly 14% seen once. Points on this clone: The antigen is not known.

Sequencing was done on a sample of naive CD4+ T cells from blood. This clonotype was sampled from a woman younger than 35 with type 1 diabetes.

As DNA, the CDR3 is TGTGCCACCAGCAGAGAACTAGCGGGAGGTTCGGAGACCCAGTACTTC. Amino acids: CATSRELAGGSETQYF. The chain links TRBV15 to TRBJ2-5, with 12 bases that match TRBD2. CDR1 is LNHNV and CDR2 is YYDKDF in the germline V gene (reference sequence). Losses at the gene ends were 0 bases for V and 5 bases for J; bases not matched to a gene: 4. The CDR3 loop spans 16 amino acids. Supplemented by reference TRBV15 and TRBJ2-5, the full variable domain reads DAMVIQNPRYQVTQFGKPVTLSCSQTLNHNVMYWYQQKSSQAPKLLFHYYDKDFNNEADTPDNFQSRRPNTSFCFLDIRSPGLGDTAMYLCATSRELAGGSETQYFGPGTRLLVL.